Listed here is a single T cell receptor beta chain. The target antigen is unknown. Time point of the sample: week 11, during vaccination. Vaccination comprised doses that each held 300 ug of mutant IDH1 20-mer peptide, plus topical imiquimod. The data originate from a study of a mutant IDH1 vaccine in newly diagnosed glioma. CDR1 SGHTA and CDR2 FQGNSA come from the germline V gene. Trimming cost V 5 bases and J 3 bases; bases outside gene matches: 4. CDR3 length: 13 amino acids. TCRdb keeps only in-frame clones here, not all; method: immunoSEQ multiplex PCR. This table has roughly 70,000 clones, roughly 80% appearing once.

The origin of this receptor is a woman in her fifties or sixties with glioma. Sample: PBMCs, taken from a glioma patient whose treatment included an IDH1 peptide vaccine. The chain has TRBV7-2 and TRBJ2-7; 7 nucleotides agree with TRBD2. The CDR3 DNA follows: TGTGCCAGCAGCCCCTCGGGGGGCTACGAGCAGTACTTC. It translates to CASSPSGGYEQYF.